These T cell receptor beta chains were read from a single sample in a study of blood T cells in healthy people across ages. TCRdb called the 5' RACE reads again in MiXCR, with one record for every CDR3 protein. The sample yields about a million distinct CDR3 sequences, around 54% seen once. Sequenced sample: blood. Every receptor here comes from a woman aged 60-75 years in good health. Each CDR3 is given with its conserved first and last residue. Each record gives: V gene, J gene, D gene, clone size, CDR3 DNA, CDR3 protein. A D gene is named only where the DNA matches it firmly. A row's size may be missing; if present it is once, few, many or a size class.

TRBV7-8	TRBJ2-3	-	-	TGTGCCAGCAGCCCCAGACTACAGGCGCCTAGCACAGATACGCAGTATTTT	CASSPRLQAPSTDTQYF
TRBV27	TRBJ2-7	TRBD2	-	TGTGCCAGTGGACAAAGCGGGAGTCTCTACGAGCAGTACTTC	CASGQSGSLYEQYF
TRBV30	TRBJ2-7	TRBD1	-	TGTGCCTGGAGCGACTCGATCGGGACAGGCTCCTACGAGCAGTACTTC	CAWSDSIGTGSYEQYF
TRBV7-9	TRBJ1-6	-	-	TGTGCCAGCAGCGGGATTGGAGGAAATTCACCCCTCCACTTT	CASSGIGGNSPLHF
TRBV27	TRBJ2-3	TRBD2	-	TGTGCCAGCACTCCCTATGTGGCGGGAGTAGTAACAGATGCGCAGTATTTT	CASTPYVAGVVTDAQYF
TRBV11-2	TRBJ1-2	-	few	TGTGCCAGCAGTTGGGCCGGGGGAGGTTATGGCTACACCTTC	CASSWAGGGYGYTF
TRBV6-1	TRBJ2-6	-	many	TGTGCCAGCAGTGCAACCCAGGTTCCTGGGGCCAACGTCCTGACTTTC	CASSATQVPGANVLTF
TRBV6-1	TRBJ2-1	TRBD2	-	TGTGCCAGCAGCCGCGGGACTAGCGGGAGGGAGTTCAATCCCTACAATGAGCAGTTCTTC	CASSRGTSGREFNPYNEQFF
TRBV9	TRBJ1-2	-	-	TGTGCCAGCAGCGTCGATCGGGCGGGGACCGACTATGGCTACACCTTC	CASSVDRAGTDYGYTF
TRBV5-1	TRBJ2-1	-	-	TGCGCCAGCAGCTTGGAACTACCCTACAATGAGCAGTTCTTC	CASSLELPYNEQFF
TRBV20-1	TRBJ2-1	-	once	TGCAGTGCTCGCAGCCCCTCCTACAATGAGCAGTTCTTC	CSARSPSYNEQFF
TRBV7-2	TRBJ1-4	-	-	TGTGCCAGCAGCTTTTGGGACGAAAAACTGTTTTTT	CASSFWDEKLFF
TRBV25-1	TRBJ2-7	-	few	TGTGCCAGCTATCCCACGGGCGGGGCCGAGCAGTACTTC	CASYPTGGAEQYF
TRBV2	TRBJ2-2	-	-	TGTGCCAGCAGGGGGGACTCGGACACCGGGGAGCTGTTTTTT	CASRGDSDTGELFF
TRBV6-1	TRBJ1-2	-	many	TGTGCCAGCAGCCGGGACATCTATGGCTACACCTTC	CASSRDIYGYTF
TRBV20-1	TRBJ2-7	TRBD2	few	TGCAGTGCTGGACGCCAGGGACTAGCGGGAGTAACTGACTACGAGCAGTACTTC	CSAGRQGLAGVTDYEQYF
TRBV6-2/TRBV6-3	TRBJ2-3	TRBD2	few	TGTGCCAGCAAGTATGGACTAGCGGGAGGGAAGGGCTCGCAGTATTTT	CASKYGLAGGKGSQYF
TRBV11-2	TRBJ2-5	-	once	TGTGCCAGCAGACCACCTCAGTCCGCAGAGACCCAGTACTTC	CASRPPQSAETQYF
TRBV20-1	TRBJ2-7	TRBD2	-	TGCAGTGCTGGAACACCTAGCGGAGCTGACTACGAGCAGTACTTC	CSAGTPSGADYEQYF
TRBV20-1	TRBJ2-3	-	-	TGCAGTGCTGGACCTAGCGGCACAGATACGCAGTATTTT	CSAGPSGTDTQYF
TRBV12-3/TRBV12-4	TRBJ2-3	-	-	TGTGCCAGCACGGTTAGGGGGAGGACAGATGCGCAGTATTTT	CASTVRGRTDAQYF
TRBV5-1	TRBJ2-7	-	-	TGCGCCAGCAGCTTGGAGCTAGCGACTTCCTACGAGCAGTACTTC	CASSLELATSYEQYF
TRBV20-1	TRBJ2-1	TRBD2	-	TGCAGTGCTAGAGATCTCTGGCTAGCGGGAGGTAATGAGCAGTTCTTC	CSARDLWLAGGNEQFF
TRBV7-2	TRBJ2-3	-	-	TGTGCCAGCAAACCCCTGGGCCTTATAGCAGATACGCAGTATTTT	CASKPLGLIADTQYF
TRBV29-1	TRBJ2-3	-	-	TGCAGCGTTCTAAGACTAGTCAGCCTCGCAGATACGCGGTATTTT	CSVLRLVSLADTRYF
TRBV11-2	TRBJ2-3	-	once	TGTGCCAGCAGCTTATGGGCTAGCGAGATATACACAGATACGCAGTATTTT	CASSLWASEIYTDTQYF
TRBV2	TRBJ1-5	-	once	TGTGCCAGCACATATTATAGGGGGGCGGGGTATAGCAATCAGCCCCAGCATTTT	CASTYYRGAGYSNQPQHF
TRBV9	TRBJ2-3	-	-	TGTGCCAGCAGCGTCTCTTTAGACTCGCCTGTTATCACAGATACGCAGTATTTT	CASSVSLDSPVITDTQYF
TRBV9	TRBJ2-3	TRBD2	-	TGTGCCAGCAGCGCCGACCTCATCCCAGAAGCGGGGTACACAGATACGCAGTATTTT	CASSADLIPEAGYTDTQYF
TRBV6-6	TRBJ1-2	-	-	TGTGCCAGCAGCTCCACCGGGCAGCCTTCTAACTATGGCTACACCTTC	CASSSTGQPSNYGYTF
TRBV27	TRBJ2-7	-	few	TGTGCCAGCAGTTTCTTACAGAGCTCCTACGAGCAGTACTTC	CASSFLQSSYEQYF
TRBV20-1	TRBJ2-5	-	-	TGCAGTGCTAGAGGTGCAGGGGTGGAGACCCAGTACTTC	CSARGAGVETQYF
TRBV10-1	TRBJ2-7	TRBD1	-	TGCGCCAGCAGAAGGGACAGGGGCGAGCAGTACTTC	CASRRDRGEQYF
TRBV4-1	TRBJ2-1	-	-	TGCGCCAGCAGCCAAGGAGGGGCTAGCCGTGGTTCTCAGTTCTTC	CASSQGGASRGSQFF
TRBV29-1	TRBJ2-5	-	-	TGCAGCGCCGGGAAAGGGGGACGCCAAGAGACCCAGTACTTC	CSAGKGGRQETQYF
TRBV29-1	TRBJ2-3	TRBD1	many	TGCAGCGTCGCAGGGGGCGCAGATACGCAGTATTTT	CSVAGGADTQYF
TRBV6-2/TRBV6-3	TRBJ2-6	-	-	TGTGCCAGCAGTTACTCCCCGGTTCGGTGGAGCTCTGGGGCCAACGTCCTGACTTTC	CASSYSPVRWSSGANVLTF
TRBV10-3	TRBJ2-5	-	-	TGTGCCATCAAAGATCGGACGGATCAAGAGACCCAGTACTTC	CAIKDRTDQETQYF
TRBV11-2	TRBJ2-7	-	once	TGTACCAGCAGGCGATCCTACGAGCAGTACTTC	CTSRRSYEQYF
TRBV12-3/TRBV12-4	TRBJ2-7	TRBD1	-	TGTGCCAGCACCGGCTCCGGGACAGCCTACGAGCAGTACTTC	CASTGSGTAYEQYF
TRBV6-5	TRBJ2-7	-	few	TGTGCCAGCAGTTACGATGGGGTAGGAGGATCTTACTACGAGCAGTACTTC	CASSYDGVGGSYYEQYF
TRBV20-1	TRBJ2-5	TRBD1	-	TGCAGTGCTTACCGGGACAGCCAAGAGACCCAGTACTTC	CSAYRDSQETQYF
TRBV3-1	TRBJ1-5	TRBD1	-	TGTGCCAGCAGCCCCTCCGGACAGGTCTTTGGTCAGCCCCAGCATTTT	CASSPSGQVFGQPQHF
TRBV29-1	TRBJ2-1	-	few	TGCAGCGTTGAAGAACCGACTGACTACAATGAGCAGTTCTTC	CSVEEPTDYNEQFF
TRBV15	TRBJ1-4	-	-	TGTGCCACCAGCAGAGATGGGGAGGGGGAAAAACTGTTTTTT	CATSRDGEGEKLFF
TRBV29-1	TRBJ2-5	-	-	TGCAGCGTTGGGAGCAATGAGCAGTACTTC	CSVGSNEQYF